Presented here are 25 T cell receptor beta chains from one specimen sequenced in a study of T cell responses to AZD1222 COVID-19 vaccine. TCRdb keeps only in-frame clones here, not all; method: immunoSEQ multiplex PCR. The table lists 200,000 or so clones, just under 90% of them singletons. Source: peripheral blood, taken on day 0 of AZD1222 vaccination. These receptor sequences come from an adult in good health.

The chain is built from TRBV19 and TRBJ2-1, with 8 bases identical to TRBD1. The V segment lost 4 bases and the J segment 2 bases; nucleotides outside the gene matches: 4. CDR1 is LNHDA and CDR2 is SQIVND in the germline V gene (reference sequence). This CDR3 spans 15 amino acids. CDR3 sequence (DNA): TGTGCCAGTAGTACCCCACAGGGGGCCTACAATGAGCAGTTCTTC. It specifies CASSTPQGAYNEQFF.

This clone showed up many times. J is TRBJ2-7 and V is TRBV7-2; D is possibly TRBD1 (7 bases). V lost 5 bases and J lost 2, with 13 bases in between. Germline CDR1 reads SGHTA; CDR2 reads FQGNSA. The CDR3 is 14 residues long. In nucleotides, the CDR3 is TGTGCCAGCAGCCGGAGGGACAGCGCCTACGAGCAGTACTTC. Its protein product is CASSRRDSAYEQYF.

V gene TRBV6-5 combines with J gene TRBJ1-5, with D unresolved. Trimming removed 6 bases at V and 0 bases at J, with 6 bases between. The V gene's germline CDR1 is MNHEY and CDR2 SVGAGI. The CDR3 runs 13 residues. CDR3 sequence (DNA): TGTGCCAGCAGGGCCATTAGCAATCAGCCCCAGCATTTT. It encodes CASRAISNQPQHF.

Written as DNA, the CDR3 is TGTGCCAGCAGTGAAGATTGGACAGGGAATCAGCCCCAGCATTTT. Translated, it gives CASSEDWTGNQPQHF. V usage is TRBV2 and J usage is TRBJ1-5; the match to TRBD1 covers 8 bases. With 1 base clipped from V and 4 bases from J, the junction kept 3 bases outside the gene matches. Germline V gives CDR1 SNHLY, CDR2 FYNNEI. CDR3 length: 15 residues. Supplemented by reference TRBV2 and TRBJ1-5, the full variable domain reads EPEVTQTPSHQVTQMGQEVILRCVPISNHLYFYWYRQILGQKVEFLVSFYNNEISEKSEIFDDQFSVERPDGSNFTLKIRSTKLEDSAMYFCASSEDWTGNQPQHFGDGTRLSIL.

The chain couples TRBV3-1 (or the pseudogene TRBV3-2) to TRBJ2-7, with 9 bases identical to TRBD1. The CDR3 has 13 amino acids. V gave up 6 bases and J gave up 7 bases; unmatched junction bases: 7. Germline V gives CDR1 LGHDT, CDR2 YNNKEL (reference sequence). The CDR3 reads CASRPTGTGEQYF. DNA for the CDR3: TGTGCCAGCAGGCCCACCGGGACAGGGGAGCAGTACTTC.

V gene TRBV5-1 combines with J gene TRBJ1-6; a possible D gene is TRBD1 (6 bases). CDR3 length: 15 amino acids. V was trimmed by 4 bases and J by 5 bases, leaving 13 bases between them. Germline V gene sequence: CDR1 SGHRS, CDR2 YFSETQ. The DNA of the CDR3 is TGCGCCAGCAGCCCGGACAGTTCCGATAATTCACCCCTCCACTTT. Amino acids: CASSPDSSDNSPLHF. Full variable domain (remainder filled in from reference TRBV5-1 and TRBJ1-6): KAGVTQTPRYLIKTRGQQVTLSCSPISGHRSVSWYQQTPGQGLQFLFEYFSETQRNKGNFPGRFSGRQFSNSRSEMNVSTLELGDSALYLCASSPDSSDNSPLHFGNGTRLTVT.

The chain combines TRBV6-6 with TRBJ1-5; 7 bases are a match to TRBD1. The CDR3 sequence is 15 residues long. The germline CDR1 and CDR2 sequences are MNHNY and SVGAGI (reference sequence). Unmatched junction bases numbered 8, after V lost 6 bases and J lost 3 bases. CDR3 DNA sequence: TGTGCCAGCAGACAGGGGAATCAACCCAATCAGCCCCAGCATTTT. This sequence encodes CASRQGNQPNQPQHF.

The chain's CDR3 is CASSSYPNTEAFF. The CDR3 coding sequence is TGTGCCAGCAGTTCTTACCCAAACACTGAAGCTTTCTTT. V gene TRBV12-3 or TRBV12-4 combines with J gene TRBJ1-1, with D unresolved. The CDR3 covers 13 residues. Between the trimmed V and J ends, which lost 4 bases and 2 bases, there was a span of 8 bases.

This chain links TRBV29-1 with TRBJ2-7; TRBD1 matches at 8 bases. Germline CDR1 reads SQVTM; CDR2 reads ANQGSEA. The trim removed 7 bases at V and 5 bases at J, leaving 19 bases unmatched. The CDR3 is made up of 16 amino acids. The CDR3: CSAQLPLPGQEHEQYF. As DNA, the CDR3 is TGCAGCGCCCAATTACCTCTCCCGGGACAGGAGCACGAGCAGTACTTC.

The chain has TRBV7-8 and TRBJ1-1; 9 positions match TRBD1. Trimming took 5 bases from V and 4 from J; bases not matched to a gene: 14. The CDR3 loop spans 17 amino acids. Germline V gives CDR1 SGHVS, CDR2 FQNEAQ. The CDR3 is CASSPRGQGIWSTEAFF. The CDR3 bases are TGTGCCAGCAGCCCCCGAGGACAGGGGATCTGGAGCACTGAAGCTTTCTTT. Full variable domain (outside the CDR3, taken from reference TRBV7-8 and TRBJ1-1): GAGVSQSPRYKVAKRGQDVALRCDPISGHVSLFWYQQALGQGPEFLTYFQNEAQLDKSGLPSDRFFAERPEGSVSTLKIQRTQQEDSAVYLCASSPRGQGIWSTEAFFGQGTRLTVV.

The chain joins TRBV28 to TRBJ1-1; no firm D call. In germline, CDR1 is MDHEN, CDR2 SYDVKM. The CDR3 sequence is 13 residues long. V was pared by 5 bases and J by 1 base, with 8 bases between. The CDR3 sequence is CASSPQQNTEAFF. The CDR3 nucleotides are TGTGCCAGCAGTCCCCAACAGAACACTGAAGCTTTCTTT.

This chain links TRBV5-5 with TRBJ1-5; no firm D call. The germline V and J ends were trimmed by 4 bases and 3 bases, with 8 bases remaining between them. CDR3 length: 13 residues. CDR1 SGHKS and CDR2 YYEKEE come from the germline V gene (reference sequence). CDR3 DNA: TGTGCCAGCAGCCTAAACACCAATCAGCCCCAGCATTTT. It encodes CASSLNTNQPQHF. Filled out from reference TRBV5-5 and TRBJ1-5, the complete variable domain reads DAGVTQSPTHLIKTRGQQVTLRCSPISGHKSVSWYQQVLGQGPQFIFQYYEKEERGRGNFPDRFSARQFPNYSSELNVNALLLGDSALYLCASSLNTNQPQHFGDGTRLSIL.

The chain carries TRBV19 and TRBJ1-3; TRBD1 matches 7 bases. Germline V gene lookup returns CDR1 LNHDA and CDR2 SQIVND (reference sequence). This CDR3 spans 15 amino acids. Trimming removed 8 bases from V and 4 bases from J; junction bases left unmatched: 11. The CDR3 here is CASRPGTVSGNTIYF. CDR3 nucleotide sequence: TGTGCCAGTCGACCCGGGACAGTATCAGGAAACACCATATATTTT.

The chain employs TRBV19 and TRBJ1-1; TRBD1 is a possible D gene (6 bases). The V end lost 8 bases, the J end lost 1 base, and 14 bases lay between the germline ends. Germline CDR1 reads LNHDA; CDR2 reads SQIVND (reference sequence). The CDR3 sequence is 14 residues long. In DNA form, the CDR3 reads TGTGCCAGTCGAGGGGGAGTCCAGAACACTGAAGCTTTCTTT. Its translation is CASRGGVQNTEAFF.

The chain is built from TRBV5-5 and TRBJ1-5; D is unclear. This CDR3 has 15 residues. The ends were cut back, 2 bases at V and 4 bases at J, with 13 bases in the middle. Germline CDR1 SGHKS, CDR2 YYEKEE (reference sequence). CDR3 sequence: CASSLGRQKNQPQHF. The CDR3 DNA reads as TGTGCCAGCAGCTTAGGCAGGCAAAAAAATCAGCCCCAGCATTTT. Full variable domain (outside the CDR3, taken from reference TRBV5-5 and TRBJ1-5): DAGVTQSPTHLIKTRGQQVTLRCSPISGHKSVSWYQQVLGQGPQFIFQYYEKEERGRGNFPDRFSARQFPNYSSELNVNALLLGDSALYLCASSLGRQKNQPQHFGDGTRLSIL.

This chain joins TRBV18 and TRBJ2-1, with TRBD1 matching 7 bases. The germline gives CDR1 KGHSH, CDR2 LQKENI. This CDR3 spans 15 amino acids. Losses at the gene ends were 3 bases for V and 3 bases for J; bases not matched to a gene: 5. CDR3 in amino acids: CASSPRDSYYNEQFF. The CDR3 coding sequence is TGTGCCAGCTCACCCCGGGACAGCTACTACAATGAGCAGTTCTTC. Full variable domain (outside the CDR3, taken from reference TRBV18 and TRBJ2-1): NAGVMQNPRHLVRRRGQEARLRCSPMKGHSHVYWYRQLPEEGLKFMVYLQKENIIDESGMPKERFSAEFPKEGPSILRIQQVVRGDSAAYFCASSPRDSYYNEQFFGPGTRLTVL.

With regard to this clone: One junction end does not reproduce the germline sequence, and a read error may be involved. The chain has TRBV7-7 and TRBJ2-2, with 9 bases matching TRBD2. The CDR3 is 16 amino acids. In germline, CDR1 is SSHAT, CDR2 FNYEAQ (reference sequence). The CDR3 protein is CASSLVAGANTGELFF. The DNA for the CDR3 is TGTGCTAGCAGCCTAGTAGCGGGGGCGAACACCGGGGAGCTGTTTTTT.

The V and J genes are TRBV19 and TRBJ1-1; D ambiguous. The CDR3 length is 15 residues. V gave up 7 bases and J gave up 1 base, with 16 bases separating them. In germline, CDR1 is LNHDA, CDR2 SQIVND (reference sequence). Here the CDR3 reads CASTTLRVGNTEAFF. In nucleotides, the CDR3 is TGTGCCAGTACCACACTTCGGGTGGGGAACACTGAAGCTTTCTTT. Using reference TRBV19 and TRBJ1-1 for the parts outside the CDR3, the full variable domain is DGGITQSPKYLFRKEGQNVTLSCEQNLNHDAMYWYRQDPGQGLRLIYYSQIVNDFQKGDIAEGYSVSREKKESFPLTVTSAQKNPTAFYLCASTTLRVGNTEAFFGQGTRLTVV.

The rearrangement links TRBV9 to TRBJ2-1; 12 positions agree with TRBD2. The CDR3 contains 16 residues. V was clipped by 0 bases and J by 9 bases; unmatched bases: 7. Germline CDR1 and CDR2: SGDLS and YYNGEE. CDR3 sequence reads: CASSVVPSGGAGEQFF. The CDR3 DNA reads TGTGCCAGCAGCGTAGTTCCTAGCGGGGGGGCCGGTGAGCAGTTCTTC.

The CDR3 protein is CSVESGSGVIGKNIQYF. CDR3 bases: TGCAGCGTTGAATCTGGGTCAGGGGTGATTGGCAAAAACATTCAGTACTTC. The chain carries TRBV29-1 and TRBJ2-4; tentatively, D is TRBD1 (6 bases). Germline CDR1 and CDR2: SQVTM and ANQGSEA. The CDR3 loop spans 17 amino acids. Trimming took off 2 bases at V and 3 bases at J, with 20 bases between the two ends. Looking up the rest from reference TRBV29-1 and TRBJ2-4 gives the full variable domain: SAVISQKPSRDICQRGTSLTIQCQVDSQVTMMFWYRQQPGQSLTLIATANQGSEATYESGFVIDKFPISRPNLTFSTLTVSNMSPEDSSIYLCSVESGSGVIGKNIQYFGAGTRLSVL.

V gene TRBV10-3 combines with J gene TRBJ1-2, with a weak D call TRBD1 (6 bases). CDR1 and CDR2 from the germline V gene are ENHRY and SYGVKD. V shed 10 bases and J shed 6 bases, with 18 bases lying between them. The CDR3 is 13 residues long. CDR3 DNA: TGTGCCAGCGAGGCAGGGGCCTGGGATGGCTACACCTTC. The encoded protein is CASEAGAWDGYTF.

The chain combines TRBV28 with TRBJ1-3; D remains ambiguous. Germline V gives CDR1 MDHEN, CDR2 SYDVKM. Trimming left V 7 bases short and J 2 bases short, with 6 bases between. The CDR3 consists of 12 residues. The CDR3 loop reads CASISTGNTIYF. CDR3 bases: TGTGCCAGCATCTCGACTGGAAACACCATATATTTT.

The rearrangement uses TRBV7-2 and TRBJ1-4; TRBD1 matches at 8 bases. Germline loops: CDR1 SGHTA, CDR2 FQGNSA. This CDR3 contains 14 residues. Losses at the gene ends were 6 bases for V and 7 bases for J; bases not matched to a gene: 7. Written as DNA, the CDR3 is TGTGCCAGCAGTCCTGACAGGGGCAGTGAAAAACTGTTTTTT. Its protein product is CASSPDRGSEKLFF.

V is TRBV7-2 and J is TRBJ1-5; 8 bases match TRBD1. The germline V gene encodes CDR1 SGHTA and CDR2 FQGNSA. The CDR3 totals 16 residues. The junction had 3 bases not matched to a gene; V was cut back by 2 bases and J by 0 bases. Here the CDR3 reads CASSLQGAFSNQPQHF. The CDR3 DNA follows: TGTGCCAGCAGCTTACAGGGGGCTTTTAGCAATCAGCCCCAGCATTTT.

V and J are TRBV7-6 and TRBJ2-1; D unclear. The V end was cut by 6 bases, the J end by 9 bases, with 12 bases between. Germline values: CDR1 SGHVS, CDR2 FNYEAQ. The CDR3 spans 12 residues. CDR3 protein: CASRQSIGEQFF. CDR3 coding DNA: TGTGCCAGCAGGCAATCCATCGGTGAGCAGTTCTTC.